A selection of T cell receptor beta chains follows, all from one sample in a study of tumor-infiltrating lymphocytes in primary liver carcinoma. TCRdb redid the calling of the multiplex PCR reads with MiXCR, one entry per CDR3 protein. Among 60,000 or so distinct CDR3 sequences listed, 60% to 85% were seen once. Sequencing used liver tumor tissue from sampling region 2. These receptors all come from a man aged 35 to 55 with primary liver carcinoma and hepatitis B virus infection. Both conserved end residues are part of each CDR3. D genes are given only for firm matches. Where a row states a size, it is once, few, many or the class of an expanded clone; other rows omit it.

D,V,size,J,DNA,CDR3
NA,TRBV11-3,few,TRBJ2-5,TGTGCCAACAGCACTACATGGGGAGAGACCCAGTACTTC,CANSTTWGETQYF
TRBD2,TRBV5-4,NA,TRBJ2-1,TGTGCCAGCAGCTTACTAGCGGGCTCCTACAATGAGCAGCTCTTC,CASSLLAGSYNEQLF
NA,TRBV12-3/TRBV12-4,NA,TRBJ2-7,TGTGCCATCAGTTTAGTGGTCGGGGGCGGCGAGCAGTACTTC,CAISLVVGGGEQYF
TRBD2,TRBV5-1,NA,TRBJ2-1,TGCGCCAGCAGCTTGGAAGGGACTAACTACAATGAGCAGTTCTTC,CASSLEGTNYNEQFF
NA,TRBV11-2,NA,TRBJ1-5,TGTGCCAGCAGCTTAGGGTTAAATCAGCCCCATCATTTT,CASSLGLNQPHHF
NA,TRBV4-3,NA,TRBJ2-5,TGCGCCAGCAGCCTAGGGGACGCCAGATCGACCCAGTACTTC,CASSLGDARSTQYF
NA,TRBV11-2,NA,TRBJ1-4,TGTGCCAACAGCAAGACTCCAGGAGGATCAAACGAAAAACTGTTCTTT,CANSKTPGGSNEKLFF
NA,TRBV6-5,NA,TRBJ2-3,TGTGCCACCTCGATACAAAGCACAGATACGCATTATTTT,CATSIQSTDTHYF
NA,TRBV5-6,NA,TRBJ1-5,TGTGCCAGCAGCCTTACTTGGCGGGGTGATCAGCTCCAGCATTTT,CASSLTWRGDQLQHF
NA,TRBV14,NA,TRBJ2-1,TGTGCCAGCAGCCAAGCTTCCGGGGCTAGCGCCGTAAATGAGCAGTTCTTC,CASSQASGASAVNEQFF
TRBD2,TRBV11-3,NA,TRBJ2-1,TGTGCCAGCAGCTTAGCCAGCGGGAGGTCCAATGAGCAGTTCTTC,CASSLASGRSNEQFF
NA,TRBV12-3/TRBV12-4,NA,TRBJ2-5,TGTGCCAGCAGTTTGCGAAAGACCCAGTACTTC,CASSLRKTQYF
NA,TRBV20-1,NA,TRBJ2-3,TGCAGTGCTAGAAGAGTGAGAAGCACAGATACGCAGTATTTT,CSARRVRSTDTQYF
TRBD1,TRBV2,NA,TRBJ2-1,TGTGCCAGCAGCGGACAGGGTGGCGACAATGAGCAGTTCTTC,CASSGQGGDNEQFF
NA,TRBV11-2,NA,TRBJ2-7,TGTGTCTGCAGCTTAGAGTCCGGGATCTCTGGCGAGCAATACTTC,CVCSLESGISGEQYF
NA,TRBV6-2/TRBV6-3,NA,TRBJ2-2,TGTGCCAGCAGTTACTCGAGAACAGCTATAAACACCGGGGAGCTGTTTTTT,CASSYSRTAINTGELFF
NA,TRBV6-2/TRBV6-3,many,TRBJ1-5,TGTGCCAGCAGCGCTCGACCGGGGGGGGGTCAGCCCCAGCATTTT,CASSARPGGGQPQHF
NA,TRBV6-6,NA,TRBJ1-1,TGTGCCAGCAGCACAAGGGGGACTACTGAAGCTCTCTTT,CASSTRGTTEALF
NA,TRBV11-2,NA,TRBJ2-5,TGTGCCAACAGCCAAACTCCTGGTGCGGGGAAAGAGGCCCAGTACTTC,CANSQTPGAGKEAQYF
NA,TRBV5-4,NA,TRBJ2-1,TGTGCCTGCAGCTTCAAGGGGGGTAGCAATGAGCAGTTTTTC,CACSFKGGSNEQFF
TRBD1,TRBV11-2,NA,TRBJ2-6,TGCGCCAGCAGCATGGGGGTAGACAGGGGCATTTCCCTCTCTGGGACCAACGTCCTGACTTTC,CASSMGVDRGISLSGTNVLTF
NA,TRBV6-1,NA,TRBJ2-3,TGTGCCTGCAATTTCGGAGATACGCAGTATTTT,CACNFGDTQYF
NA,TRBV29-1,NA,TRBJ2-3,TGCAGCGTCACTATAGGTACAGATACGCAGTATTTT,CSVTIGTDTQYF